The 29 T cell receptor beta chains in this list originate from one sample, sequenced in a study of beta chain features in type 1 diabetes. Overall study results and limits: Patients with Type 1 diabetes showed moderately but significantly shorter TCRB CDR3s in all four CD4+ subsets.

All of the isolated RNA was reverse transcribed, so expressed TCRB transcripts were sequenced. Libraries were prepared by immunoSEQ multiplex PCR; TCRdb keeps only in-frame clonotypes and omits some of them. This table holds 400,000 or so clones, around 10% found once. What these receptors recognize is not known. Input material: central memory CD4+ T cells from blood. The receptors were gathered from a man aged 30 to 45 with type 1 diabetes.

The CDR3 loop reads CASSYDTAGGPGEQYF. Here the CDR3 DNA reads TGTGCCAGCAGTTACGATACAGCGGGAGGTCCGGGCGAGCAGTACTTC. The rearrangement uses TRBV6-5 and TRBJ2-7; 9 bases line up with TRBD2. CDR3 length: 16 residues. Trimming at V came to 2 bases and at J to 6 bases, leaving 11 bases not matched to a gene. In germline, CDR1 is MNHEY, CDR2 SVGAGI.

This clone was found a few times. The V and J genes are TRBV11-2 and TRBJ2-1; D is perhaps TRBD1 or TRBD2 (5 bases each). Germline CDR1 SGHAT, CDR2 FQNNGV. This CDR3 is built from 15 residues. V was pared by 2 bases and J by 5 bases, with 13 bases between. The CDR3 DNA reads TGTGCCAGCAGCTTACGTACGGGGCAAAACAATGAGCAGTTCTTC. Protein sequence: CASSLRTGQNNEQFF.

In its sample, this clone was seen a few times. The rearrangement joins TRBV27 to TRBJ2-1, with unresolved D. Trimming removed 6 bases from V and 5 bases from J, with 5 bases in between. Germline lookup yields CDR1 MNHEY and CDR2 SMNVEV (reference sequence). The CDR3 is made up of 11 amino acids. The CDR3 protein is CASSANNEQFF. The CDR3 nucleotides read TGTGCCAGCAGCGCAAACAATGAGCAGTTCTTC.

The chain uses TRBV10-3 and TRBJ2-6; D is uncertain. CDR1 is ENHRY, CDR2 SYGVKD, per germline. The CDR3 totals 14 residues. V was pared by 10 bases and J by 4 bases, with 14 bases between. The CDR3 here is CASSRSEGANVLTF. The DNA of the CDR3 is TGTGCCAGCAGCCGGTCAGAAGGGGCCAACGTCCTGACTTTC.

This clone appeared a few times. At one boundary the junction diverges from the germline segment, which might be a read error. Other DNA sequences within the sample encode an identical CDR3. The chain combines TRBV4-1 with TRBJ1-4; 11 bases match TRBD1. Germline loops: CDR1 MGHRA, CDR2 YSYEKL. This CDR3 comprises 15 residues. CDR3 amino acids: CASSQDGTGGEKLFF. The CDR3 nucleotides are TGTGCCAGCAGCCAAGATGGGACAGGGGGTGAAAAACTGTTTTTT.

A remark on this clone: The same CDR3 is also encoded by other DNA sequences in this sample. This chain links TRBV27 with TRBJ1-1; D is unresolved. Germline V gives CDR1 MNHEY, CDR2 SMNVEV (reference sequence). V shed 4 bases and J shed 4 bases, with 16 bases lying between them. The length of the CDR3 is 15 residues. The CDR3 DNA follows: TGTGCCAGCAGTTCGCCTTCGACTGGAGTCACTGAAGCTTTCTTT. Translated, it gives CASSSPSTGVTEAFF.

The table lists this clone with a few counts. The rearrangement uses TRBV11-2 and TRBJ1-4; no clear D gene. The CDR3 totals 15 residues. The germline gives CDR1 SGHAT, CDR2 FQNNGV. Deletions cut 1 base from V and 7 bases from J, with 13 bases between. DNA for the CDR3: TGTGCCAGCAGCTTAGTTGCCGGGTTGAGTGAAAAACTGTTTTTT. Translation gives CASSLVAGLSEKLFF.

In regard to this clone: A read error is the likely source, as a far larger clone sits one nucleotide away. The chain couples TRBV11-2 to TRBJ1-2; weak D call: TRBD1 (5 bases). The CDR3 covers 15 residues. Germline assignment: CDR1 SGHAT and CDR2 FQNNGV. V gave up 1 base and J gave up 0 bases, with 9 bases separating them. In DNA form, the CDR3 reads TGTGCCAGCAGCTTAGTCGGGGCAGCTAACTATGGCTACACCTTC. Translation gives CASSLVGAANYGYTF.

This clone was counted between two and nine times. The V and J genes are TRBV19 and TRBJ1-2; 12 bases align to TRBD1. This CDR3 region has 14 residues. The V segment lost 4 bases and the J segment 7 bases; nucleotides outside the gene matches: 4. Germline CDR1 is LNHDA and CDR2 is SQIVND (reference sequence). This chain's CDR3 is CASSTGTGGSGYTF. In DNA, the CDR3 is TGTGCCAGTAGTACCGGGACAGGGGGCAGTGGCTACACCTTC.

This clone was seen only a few times. The chain recombines TRBV7-3 with TRBJ2-3; D remains ambiguous. The CDR3 is 15 residues long. The germline V gene encodes CDR1 SGHTA and CDR2 FQGTGA. The germline V and J ends were trimmed by 5 bases and 1 base, with 13 bases remaining between them. The CDR3 sequence is CASSQNHGGTDTQYF. CDR3 nucleotide sequence: TGTGCCAGCAGCCAAAACCATGGCGGCACAGATACGCAGTATTTT.

This clone was counted between two and nine times. The chain has TRBV5-1 and TRBJ2-1; D uncertain. CDR3 size: 15 residues. With 1 base removed from V and 0 bases from J, the gap between germline ends came to 8 bases. Germline values: CDR1 SGHRS, CDR2 YFSETQ. CDR3 amino acids: CASSLIGSSYNEQFF. DNA of the CDR3: TGCGCCAGCAGCTTGATCGGCAGCTCCTACAATGAGCAGTTCTTC.

This chain connects TRBV10-3 to TRBJ2-5; D remains unclear. Germline loops: CDR1 ENHRY, CDR2 SYGVKD. The V and J ends lost 3 bases and 1 base respectively, with 6 bases between them. The length of the CDR3 is 13 residues. CDR3 sequence reads: CAISESPQETQYF. The CDR3 bases are TGTGCCATCAGTGAATCCCCCCAAGAGACCCAGTACTTC.

This clone has a count of ten or more. V and J are TRBV7-9 and TRBJ1-1; D remains ambiguous. CDR1 is SEHNR, CDR2 FQNEAQ, per germline (reference sequence). The CDR3 consists of 11 residues. V shed 0 bases and J shed 11 bases, with 7 bases lying between them. The CDR3 loop reads CASSLAYRAFF. The CDR3 DNA reads as TGTGCCAGCAGCTTAGCGTATAGGGCTTTCTTT.

The sample holds a few counts of this clone. The V and J genes are TRBV15 and TRBJ2-1; possibly TRBD2 for D (6 bases). Germline lookup yields CDR1 LNHNV and CDR2 YYDKDF (reference sequence). The ends were cut back, 7 bases at V and 0 bases at J, with 13 bases in the middle. There are 15 residues in the CDR3. The CDR3 loop is CATTSGGFSYNEQFF. For the CDR3, the DNA is TGTGCCACCACGAGTGGGGGGTTCTCCTACAATGAGCAGTTCTTC.

This clone was picked up a small number of times. It may be a read error: a sequence one base away is much more abundant. V and J are TRBV5-1 and TRBJ2-3; a possible D gene is TRBD1 (5 bases). V lost 4 bases, J lost 2 bases, and 8 bases lay in between. Germline CDR1 and CDR2: SGHRS and YFSETQ. CDR3 length: 13 amino acids. The CDR3 protein is CASSQGDTDTQYF. The DNA for the CDR3 is TGCGCCAGCAGCCAAGGGGACACAGATACGCAGTATTTT.

This clone was seen more than once but under ten times. The rearrangement links TRBV19 to TRBJ1-5, with TRBD1 matching 10 bases. The junction had 4 bases not matched to a gene; V was cut back by 7 bases and J by 4 bases. This CDR3 has 14 amino acids. Germline CDR1 reads LNHDA; CDR2 reads SQIVND (reference sequence). CDR3 residues: CASNSGQGNQPQHF. CDR3 in DNA: TGTGCCAGTAATTCGGGACAGGGGAATCAGCCCCAGCATTTT.

The J gene is TRBJ2-7, the V gene TRBV5-4, with 7 positions matching TRBD2. V lost 4 bases to trimming and J lost 5 bases; unmatched junction nucleotides: 18. The CDR3 runs 17 residues. CDR1 and CDR2 (germline): SGHNT, YYREEE (reference sequence). Here the CDR3 reads CASSQKGTMRDSHEQYF. The CDR3 DNA reads TGTGCCAGCAGCCAGAAAGGGACTATGCGGGATTCGCACGAGCAGTACTTC.

This clone was detected a few times. This rearrangement joins TRBV27 to TRBJ2-5, with TRBD2 matching 12 bases. There are 15 residues in the CDR3. V trimming: 6 bases; J trimming: 5 bases; junction bases outside the gene matches: 7. Germline V gene sequence: CDR1 MNHEY, CDR2 SMNVEV (reference sequence). In DNA form, the CDR3 reads TGTGCCAGCAGGATTACTAGCGGGAGGCGGGAGACCCAGTACTTC. Protein sequence: CASRITSGRRETQYF.

The rearrangement links TRBV28 to TRBJ1-6, with D hard to call. V was clipped by 5 bases and J by 6 bases, with 11 bases between them. CDR3 length equals 14 residues. Germline CDR1 MDHEN, CDR2 SYDVKM. The DNA of the CDR3 is TGTGCCAGCAGTCCCCCGGATTCTAATTCACCCCTCCACTTT. Residues: CASSPPDSNSPLHF.

V usage is TRBV25-1 and J usage is TRBJ2-2, with TRBD1 identical over 10 bases. Germline trimming cut 10 bases from V and 3 bases from J; bases unmatched to any gene: 8. CDR3 size: 15 residues. Germline CDR1 MGHDK, CDR2 SYGVNS. CDR3 nucleotides: TGTGCCACCATGGGACAGGGGTCTCACACCGGGGAGCTGTTTTTT. It specifies CATMGQGSHTGELFF.

The chain employs TRBV7-9 and TRBJ2-7; D is undetermined. V was cut by 5 bases and J by 3 bases, with 2 bases left in between. Germline-derived CDR1 and CDR2 are SEHNR and FQNEAQ (reference sequence). This CDR3 is built from 10 residues. The CDR3 spells CASSIYEQYF. The CDR3, as DNA: TGTGCCAGCAGCATCTACGAGCAGTACTTC. Drawing the rest from reference TRBV7-9 and TRBJ2-7, the complete variable domain is DTGVSQNPRHKITKRGQNVTFRCDPISEHNRLYWYRQTLGQGPEFLTYFQNEAQLEKSRLLSDRFSAERPKGSFSTLEIQRTEQGDSAMYLCASSIYEQYFGPGTRLTVT.

The chain carries TRBV6-1 and TRBJ2-1; possible D gene TRBD1, 6 bases. Trimming removed 6 bases at V and 0 bases at J, with 12 bases between. The CDR3 is made up of 15 amino acids. Germline lookup yields CDR1 MNHNS and CDR2 SASEGT. CDR3 amino acids: CASRSGQGSYNEQFF. DNA for the CDR3: TGTGCCAGCAGATCGGGACAAGGCTCCTACAATGAGCAGTTCTTC.

This clone occurred once. The J gene is TRBJ1-5, the V gene TRBV11-2; possible D gene TRBD1, 5 bases. Trimming pared 5 bases from V and 4 bases from J, leaving 18 bases between. The germline gives CDR1 SGHAT, CDR2 FQNNGV. The CDR3 is 16 residues long. CDR3 in amino acids: CASSPGTAERNQPQHF. In nucleotides, the CDR3 is TGTGCCAGCAGCCCAGGGACCGCCGAGCGGAATCAGCCCCAGCATTTT.

In its sample, this clone was seen a few times. This chain connects TRBV28 to TRBJ1-4; tentatively, D is TRBD1 (5 bases). Germline-derived CDR1 and CDR2 are MDHEN and SYDVKM. The V end lost 5 bases, the J end lost 14 bases, and 21 bases lay between the germline ends. The CDR3 totals 14 residues. CDR3 in amino acids: CASSPPRDALSLFF. CDR3 bases: TGTGCCAGCAGTCCACCTCGGGACGCCCTCTCCCTGTTTTTT.

This clone was counted at least ten times. V and J are TRBV10-3 and TRBJ2-1; 8 bases match TRBD2. Trimming removed 4 bases from V and 8 bases from J; junction bases left unmatched: 13. CDR1 is ENHRY and CDR2 is SYGVKD in the germline V gene. CDR3 length: 16 amino acids. The CDR3 protein is CAISGGSGRNQDEQFF. The CDR3 DNA reads as TGTGCCATCAGTGGAGGGAGCGGGAGAAATCAGGATGAGCAGTTCTTC.

The CDR3 here is CASRTRGRDYGYTF. In DNA, the CDR3 is TGTGCCAGCAGGACCCGCGGGAGAGACTATGGCTACACCTTC. The gene calls are TRBV7-3 and TRBJ1-2, with D uncertain. The CDR3 sequence is 14 residues long. The germline V gene has CDR1 SGHTA and CDR2 FQGTGA. Trimming took 6 bases from V and 3 from J, leaving 14 bases between them.

This clone was picked up many times. This rearrangement joins TRBV29-1 to TRBJ2-1; 11 bases fit TRBD2. V trimming: 7 bases; J trimming: 5 bases; junction bases outside the gene matches: 4. In germline, CDR1 is SQVTM, CDR2 ANQGSEA. The CDR3 extends over 13 amino acids. CDR3 in DNA: TGCAGCGCCCGGACTAGCGGGCACAATGAGCAGTTCTTC. The encoded protein is CSARTSGHNEQFF.

Only a few counts were recorded for this clone. The rearrangement uses TRBV6-5 and TRBJ1-2, with D possibly TRBD1 on 5 matching bases. This CDR3 spans 14 amino acids. Per the germline V gene, CDR1 is MNHEY and CDR2 is SVGAGI. The V end was cut by 7 bases, the J end by 2 bases, with 14 bases between. In DNA form, the CDR3 reads TGTGCCAGCACCACCAGGGAGGGAAACTATGGCTACACCTTC. Protein sequence: CASTTREGNYGYTF.

V and J are TRBV2 and TRBJ2-5, with 10 bases identical to TRBD2. The J call is uncertain, as TRBJ2-7 better fits the DNA end. The CDR3 has 15 residues. The germline gives CDR1 SNHLY, CDR2 FYNNEI. CDR3 coding DNA: TGTGCCAGCAGTGACTTGGCAGCGGGAGGGGCCGAGCAGTACTTC. Amino acids: CASSDLAAGGAEQYF.